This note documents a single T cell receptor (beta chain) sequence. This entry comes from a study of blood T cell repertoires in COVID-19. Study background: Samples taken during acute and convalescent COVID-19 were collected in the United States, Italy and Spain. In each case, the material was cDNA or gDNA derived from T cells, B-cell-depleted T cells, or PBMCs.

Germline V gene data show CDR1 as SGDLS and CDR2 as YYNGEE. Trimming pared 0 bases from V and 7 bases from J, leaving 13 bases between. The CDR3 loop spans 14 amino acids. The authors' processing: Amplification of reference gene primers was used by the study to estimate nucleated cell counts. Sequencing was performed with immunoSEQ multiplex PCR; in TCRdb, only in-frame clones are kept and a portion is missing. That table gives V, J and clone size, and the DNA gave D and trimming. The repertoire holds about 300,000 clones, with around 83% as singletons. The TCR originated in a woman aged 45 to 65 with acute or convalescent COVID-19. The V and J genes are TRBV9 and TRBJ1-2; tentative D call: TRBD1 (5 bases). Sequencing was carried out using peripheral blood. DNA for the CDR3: TGTGCCAGCAGCGTAGAAGGGGACTCGAGTGGCTACACCTTC. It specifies CASSVEGDSSGYTF.